This T cell receptor beta chain was identified in a study of blood T cell repertoires in COVID-19. As handled by the study authors: For nucleated cells, counts were estimated from reference gene primer amplification. Repertoires were generated with immunoSEQ multiplex PCR, while TCRdb's copy carries only in-frame clones and drops some. V, J and clone size reflect that table, while D and trimming were determined from the DNA. The data contain about 59,000 clones, 75% to 85% of them singletons. The CDR3 contains 16 residues. Trimming cost V 3 bases and J 14 bases; bases outside gene matches: 15. Germline V gene data show CDR1 as PRHDT and CDR2 as FYEKMQ (reference sequence).

The clonotype was recovered from a man in his 60s with acute or convalescent COVID-19. Material for sequencing was peripheral blood. V and J are TRBV13 and TRBJ1-6; 8 bases match TRBD1. The DNA for the CDR3 is TGTGCCAGCAGCTTTAGACAGGGGAATACTGATCGAACCCTCCACTTT. Its translation is CASSFRQGNTDRTLHF.